This T cell receptor beta chain was observed in a study of shared clonotypes between healthy human individuals. TCRdb's table, derived via immunoSEQ multiplex PCR, lists solely in-frame clones and lacks some. The table lists 1,500,000 or so clones, 98% to 99% of them singletons. The junction had 7 bases not matched to a gene; V was cut back by 0 bases and J by 5 bases. The V gene's germline CDR1 is SGDLS and CDR2 YYNGEE. The CDR3 totals 16 residues. The rearrangement links TRBV9 to TRBJ2-1; TRBD2 matches at 8 bases. The sequencing input was naive CD4+ T cells sorted from blood. Described subset: CD45RA+ positively selected. The TCR comes from a man aged 30-40 years in good health. The CDR3 sequence is CASSVGGGTRNNEQFF. The CDR3 DNA follows: TGTGCCAGCAGCGTAGGCGGGGGGACAAGGAACAATGAGCAGTTCTTC.